The clone carrying this TCR beta chain came up a few times. This sample was included in a study of patients and donors after allogeneic stem cell transplantation. This CDR3 is built from 15 residues. With 5 bases clipped from V and 7 bases from J, the junction kept 8 bases outside the gene matches. TCRdb itself ran the RT-PCR reads through MiXCR, one entry per CDR3 protein. The profile covers some 880,000 distinct CDR3 sequences, with 15% to 20% appearing a single time and 6% taken by the ten largest. The receptor was derived from a human donor who was either an allogeneic HSCT recipient or a stem cell or donor lymphocyte infusion donor (not recorded which). It is not recorded whose cells these are; they may come from a transplant donor. Sequenced sample: blood, either unsorted or a sorted T cell fraction (not recorded which). The V gene is TRBV12-3 or TRBV12-4, the J gene TRBJ2-7, with 13 nucleotides matching TRBD2. This CDR3 reads CASSLHRLAGGEQYF. CDR3 sequence (DNA): TGTGCCAGCAGTCTTCACCGACTAGCGGGAGGTGAGCAGTACTTC.